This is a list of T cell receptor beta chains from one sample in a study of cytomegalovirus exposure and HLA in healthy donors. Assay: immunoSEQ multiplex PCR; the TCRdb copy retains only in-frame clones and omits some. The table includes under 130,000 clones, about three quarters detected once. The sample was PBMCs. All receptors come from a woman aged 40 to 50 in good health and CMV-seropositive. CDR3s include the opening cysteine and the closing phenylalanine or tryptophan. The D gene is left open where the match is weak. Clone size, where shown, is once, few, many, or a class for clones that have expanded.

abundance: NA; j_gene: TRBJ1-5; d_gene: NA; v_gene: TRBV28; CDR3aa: CASIQQGHQPQHF; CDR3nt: TGTGCCAGCATACAACAGGGACATCAGCCCCAGCATTTT
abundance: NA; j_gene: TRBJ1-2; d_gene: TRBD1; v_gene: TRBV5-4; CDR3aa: CASSLDGDRGIYGYTF; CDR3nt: TGTGCCAGCAGCTTGGATGGGGACAGGGGAATCTATGGCTACACCTTC
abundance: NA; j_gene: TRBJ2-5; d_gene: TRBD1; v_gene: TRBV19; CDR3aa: CATRSGQGYQETQYF; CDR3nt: TGTGCCACAAGGTCGGGACAGGGGTACCAAGAGACCCAGTACTTC
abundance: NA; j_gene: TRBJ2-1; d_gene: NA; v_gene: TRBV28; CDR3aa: CASSPRGSSYNEQFF; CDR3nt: TGTGCCAGCAGCCCCAGGGGAAGCTCCTACAATGAGCAGTTCTTC
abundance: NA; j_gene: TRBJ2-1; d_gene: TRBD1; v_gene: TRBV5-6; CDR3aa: CASSFGTALDEQFF; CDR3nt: TGTGCCAGCAGCTTCGGGACAGCCTTGGATGAGCAGTTCTTC
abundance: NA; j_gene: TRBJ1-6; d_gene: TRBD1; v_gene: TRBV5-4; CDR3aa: CASREGQGARSPLHF; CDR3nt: TGTGCCAGCAGAGAAGGACAGGGGGCTAGATCACCCCTCCACTTT
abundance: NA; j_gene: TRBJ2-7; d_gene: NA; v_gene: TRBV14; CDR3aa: CASSHTYEQYF; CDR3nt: TGTGCCAGCAGCCACACCTACGAGCAGTACTTC
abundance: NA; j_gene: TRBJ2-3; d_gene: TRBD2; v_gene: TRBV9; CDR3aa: CASSVALAGGEGYDTQYF; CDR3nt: TGTGCCAGCAGCGTAGCACTAGCGGGAGGGGAGGGCTATGATACGCAGTATTTT
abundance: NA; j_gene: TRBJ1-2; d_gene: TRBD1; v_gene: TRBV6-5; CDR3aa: CASSGQGSYGYTF; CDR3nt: TGTGCCAGCAGCGGACAGGGTTCCTATGGCTACACCTTC
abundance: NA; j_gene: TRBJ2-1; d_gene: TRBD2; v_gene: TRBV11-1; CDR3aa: CASSKAGGILYNEQFF; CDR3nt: TGTGCCAGCAGCAAAGCGGGGGGGATACTCTACAATGAGCAGTTCTTC
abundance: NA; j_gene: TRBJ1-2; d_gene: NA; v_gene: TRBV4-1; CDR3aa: CASSQNDRLNAYGYTF; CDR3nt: TGCGCCAGCAGCCAAAACGACAGATTAAATGCCTATGGCTACACCTTC
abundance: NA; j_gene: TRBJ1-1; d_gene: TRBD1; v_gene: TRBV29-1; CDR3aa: CSGWDRWNDEAFF; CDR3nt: TGCAGCGGGTGGGACAGATGGAACGATGAAGCTTTCTTT
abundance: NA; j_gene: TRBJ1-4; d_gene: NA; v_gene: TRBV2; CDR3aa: CASSPYEKLFF; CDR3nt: TGTGCCAGCAGTCCCTATGAAAAACTGTTTTTT
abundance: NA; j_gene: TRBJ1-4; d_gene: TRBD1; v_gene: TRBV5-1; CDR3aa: CASSSPGGTANEKLFF; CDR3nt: TGCGCCAGCAGTTCCCCAGGGGGCACGGCTAATGAAAAACTGTTTTTT
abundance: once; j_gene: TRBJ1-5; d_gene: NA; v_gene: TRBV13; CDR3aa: CASSLQSLQPQHF; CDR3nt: TGTGCCAGCAGCTTGCAGTCGCTTCAGCCCCAGCATTTT
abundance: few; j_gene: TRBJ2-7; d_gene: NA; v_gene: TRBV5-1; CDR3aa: CASSGLAGSYEQYF; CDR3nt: TGCGCCAGCAGTGGGCTGGCTGGATCCTACGAGCAGTACTTC
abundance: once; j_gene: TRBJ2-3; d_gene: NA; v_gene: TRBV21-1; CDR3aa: CASSKPTAGGPHHTQYF; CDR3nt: TGTGCCAGCAGCAAACCCACAGCGGGAGGGCCGCATCATACGCAGTATTTT
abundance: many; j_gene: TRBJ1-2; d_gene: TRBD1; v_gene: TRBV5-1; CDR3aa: CASSLEWDRDDGYTF; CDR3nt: TGCGCCAGCAGCTTGGAATGGGACAGGGACGATGGCTACACCTTC
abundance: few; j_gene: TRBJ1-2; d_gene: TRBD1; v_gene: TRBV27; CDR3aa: CASSLSRTGGNYGYTF; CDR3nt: TGTGCCAGCAGTTTATCCCGGACAGGGGGTAACTATGGCTACACCTTC
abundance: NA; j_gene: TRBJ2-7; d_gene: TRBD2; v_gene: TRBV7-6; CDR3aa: CASSPGLAGREQYF; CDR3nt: TGTGCCAGCAGCCCAGGACTAGCGGGACGCGAGCAGTACTTC
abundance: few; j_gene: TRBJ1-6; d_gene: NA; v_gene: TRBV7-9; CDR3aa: CASSLGGVTLHF; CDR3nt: TGTGCCAGCAGCCTGGGGGGAGTGACCCTCCACTTT
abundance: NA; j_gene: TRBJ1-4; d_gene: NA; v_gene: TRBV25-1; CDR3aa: CASSDSGHRNEKLFF; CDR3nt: TGTGCCAGCAGTGACTCGGGACACCGTAATGAAAAACTGTTTTTT
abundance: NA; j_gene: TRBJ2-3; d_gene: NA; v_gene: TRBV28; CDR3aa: CASSLETDTQYF; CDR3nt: TGTGCCAGCAGTTTAGAGACAGATACGCAGTATTTT
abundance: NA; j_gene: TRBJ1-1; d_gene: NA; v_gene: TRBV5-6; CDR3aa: CASSLYGRGGTEAFF; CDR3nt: TGTGCCAGCAGCTTGTATGGCAGAGGGGGCACTGAAGCTTTCTTT
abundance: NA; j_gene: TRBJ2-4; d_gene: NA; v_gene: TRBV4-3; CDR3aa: CASSQDPGQSNIQYF; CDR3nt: TGCGCCAGCAGCCAAGATCCCGGACAATCCAACATTCAGTACTTC
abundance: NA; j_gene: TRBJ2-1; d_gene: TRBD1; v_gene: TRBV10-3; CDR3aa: CAISESPGGAANEQFF; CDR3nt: TGTGCCATCAGTGAGTCGCCAGGGGGCGCGGCCAATGAGCAGTTCTTC
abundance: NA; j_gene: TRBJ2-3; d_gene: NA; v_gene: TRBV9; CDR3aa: CASSVVNKVTDTQYF; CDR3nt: TGTGCCAGCAGCGTAGTCAACAAAGTCACAGATACGCAGTATTTT
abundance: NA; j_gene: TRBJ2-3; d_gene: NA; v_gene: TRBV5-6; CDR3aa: CASSSSPLSTDTQYF; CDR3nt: TGTGCCAGCAGTTCCTCCCCGTTGAGCACAGATACGCAGTATTTT
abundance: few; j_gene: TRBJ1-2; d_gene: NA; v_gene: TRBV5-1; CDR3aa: CASSLSGGYGYTF; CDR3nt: TGCGCCAGCAGCTTGTCGGGGGGCTATGGCTACACCTTC
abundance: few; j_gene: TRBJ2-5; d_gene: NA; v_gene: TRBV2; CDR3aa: CASTLYQETQYF; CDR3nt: TGTGCCAGCACTCTTTACCAAGAGACCCAGTACTTC
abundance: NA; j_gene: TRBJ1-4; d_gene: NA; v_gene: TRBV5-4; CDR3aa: CASSLYPGRATNEKLFF; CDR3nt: TGTGCCAGCAGCTTGTATCCCGGGAGGGCGACTAATGAAAAACTGTTTTTT
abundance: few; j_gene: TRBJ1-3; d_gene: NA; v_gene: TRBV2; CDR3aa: CASRGIRGPSSGNTIYF; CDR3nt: TGTGCCAGCAGGGGGATCAGGGGACCCTCCTCTGGAAACACCATATATTTT
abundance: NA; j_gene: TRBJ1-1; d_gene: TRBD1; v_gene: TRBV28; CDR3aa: CASSSWDRGGGAFF; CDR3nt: TGTGCCAGCAGTTCATGGGACAGGGGCGGCGGAGCTTTCTTT
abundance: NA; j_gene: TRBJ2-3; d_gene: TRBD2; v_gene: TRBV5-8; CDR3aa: CASSLAGGQTDTQYF; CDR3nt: TGTGCCAGCAGCTTGGCGGGGGGGCAAACAGATACGCAGTATTTT
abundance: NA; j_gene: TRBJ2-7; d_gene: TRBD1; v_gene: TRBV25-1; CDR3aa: CASSDQGAFYEQYF; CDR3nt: TGTGCCAGCAGTGACCAGGGGGCGTTCTACGAGCAGTACTTC
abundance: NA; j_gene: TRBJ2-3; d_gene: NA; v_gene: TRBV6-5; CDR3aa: CASSYSPSPDTQYF; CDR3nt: TGTGCCAGCAGTTACTCTCCTAGTCCAGATACGCAGTATTTT
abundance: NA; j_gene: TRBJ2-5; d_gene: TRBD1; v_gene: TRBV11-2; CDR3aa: CASGGGQGAIQETQYF; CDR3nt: TGTGCCAGCGGGGGGGGACAGGGGGCGATACAAGAGACCCAGTACTTC
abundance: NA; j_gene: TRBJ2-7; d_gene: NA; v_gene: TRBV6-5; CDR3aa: CASSYSGQGGLLEQYF; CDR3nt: TGTGCCAGCAGTTACTCGGGGCAGGGGGGTCTCTTAGAGCAGTACTTC
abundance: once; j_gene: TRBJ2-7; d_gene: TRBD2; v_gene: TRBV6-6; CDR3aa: CASSGSGRVHEQYF; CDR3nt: TGTGCCAGCTCGGGAAGCGGGAGGGTACACGAGCAGTACTTC
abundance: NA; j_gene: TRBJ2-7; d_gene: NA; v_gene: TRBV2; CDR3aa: CASSVLTGEYF; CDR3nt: TGTGCCAGCAGTGTATTGACAGGAGAGTACTTC
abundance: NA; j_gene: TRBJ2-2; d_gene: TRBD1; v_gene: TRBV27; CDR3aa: CASSLLHPGQGTGELFF; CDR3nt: TGTGCCAGCAGTCTGCTTCATCCGGGACAGGGCACCGGGGAGCTGTTTTTT
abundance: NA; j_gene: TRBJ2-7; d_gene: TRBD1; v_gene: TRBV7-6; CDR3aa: CASSPGGVYEQYF; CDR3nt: TGTGCCAGCAGCCCAGGGGGCGTCTACGAGCAGTACTTC
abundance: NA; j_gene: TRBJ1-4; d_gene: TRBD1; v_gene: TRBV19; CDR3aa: CASSRNPPGQVGGEKLFF; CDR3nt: TGTGCCAGTAGTAGAAACCCACCCGGACAGGTAGGCGGCGAAAAACTGTTTTTT
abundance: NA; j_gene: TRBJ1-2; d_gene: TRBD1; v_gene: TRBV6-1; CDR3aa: CASSVLGQSSYTF; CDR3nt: TGTGCCAGCAGTGTTTTGGGACAGTCGTCCTACACCTTC
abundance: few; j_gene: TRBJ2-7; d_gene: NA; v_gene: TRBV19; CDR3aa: CASSIVFGQTDSYEQYF; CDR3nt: TGTGCCAGTAGTATAGTGTTTGGGCAGACCGACTCCTACGAGCAGTACTTC
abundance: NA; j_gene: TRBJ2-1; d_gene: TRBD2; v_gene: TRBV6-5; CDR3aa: CASSKLAGNNEQFF; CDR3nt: TGTGCCAGCAGTAAGCTAGCGGGTAACAATGAGCAGTTCTTC
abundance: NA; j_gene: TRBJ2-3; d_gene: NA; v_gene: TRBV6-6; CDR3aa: CASSYRQFSTDTQYF; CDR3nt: TGTGCCAGCAGTTATAGACAGTTTTCCACAGATACGCAGTATTTT
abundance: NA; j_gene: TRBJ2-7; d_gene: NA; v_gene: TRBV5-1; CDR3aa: CASSLLFRGYEQYF; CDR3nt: TGCGCCAGCAGCTTGTTGTTCAGAGGATACGAGCAGTACTTC
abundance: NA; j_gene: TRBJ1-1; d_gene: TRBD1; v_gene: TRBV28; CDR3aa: CASSPFGTGGTLPEAFF; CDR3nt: TGTGCCAGCAGTCCCTTTGGAACAGGGGGCACTTTGCCTGAAGCTTTCTTT
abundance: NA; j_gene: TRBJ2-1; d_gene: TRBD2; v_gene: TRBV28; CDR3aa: CASTTGGDEQFF; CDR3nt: TGTGCCAGCACCACTGGGGGGGATGAGCAGTTCTTC
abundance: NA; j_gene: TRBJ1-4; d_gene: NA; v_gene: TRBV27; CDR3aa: CASSLQGGSEKLFF; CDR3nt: TGTGCCAGCAGTTTACAGGGAGGGTCGGAAAAACTGTTTTTT
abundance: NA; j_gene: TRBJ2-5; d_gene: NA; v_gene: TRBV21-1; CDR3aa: CASSKAVAVKAQETQYF; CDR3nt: TGTGCCAGCAGCAAGGCCGTAGCGGTGAAGGCCCAAGAGACCCAGTACTTC
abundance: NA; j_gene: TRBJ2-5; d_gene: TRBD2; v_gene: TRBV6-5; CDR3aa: CASIPAGVETQYF; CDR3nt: TGTGCCAGCATACCCGCGGGGGTAGAGACCCAGTACTTC
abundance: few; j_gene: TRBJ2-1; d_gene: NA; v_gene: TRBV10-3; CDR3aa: CAISLAGSYNEQFF; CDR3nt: TGTGCCATCAGTTTGGCTGGTTCCTACAATGAGCAGTTCTTC
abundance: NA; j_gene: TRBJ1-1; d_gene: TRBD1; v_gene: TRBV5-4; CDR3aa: CASSPDAGTANTEAFF; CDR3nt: TGTGCCAGCAGTCCAGACGCCGGGACAGCGAACACTGAAGCTTTCTTT
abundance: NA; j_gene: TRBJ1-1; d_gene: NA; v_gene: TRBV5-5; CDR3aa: CASSFVGAYMNTEAFF; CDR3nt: TGTGCCAGCAGCTTTGTAGGGGCCTACATGAACACTGAAGCTTTCTTT
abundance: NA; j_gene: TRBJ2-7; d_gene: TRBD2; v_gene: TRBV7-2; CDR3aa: CASSLGPAGASYEQYF; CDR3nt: TGTGCCAGCAGCTTAGGGCCAGCGGGGGCCTCCTACGAGCAGTACTTC
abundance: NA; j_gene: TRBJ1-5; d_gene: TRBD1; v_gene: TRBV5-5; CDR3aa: CASSLAGGNNQPQHF; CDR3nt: TGTGCCAGCAGCTTGGCAGGGGGCAACAATCAGCCCCAGCATTTT
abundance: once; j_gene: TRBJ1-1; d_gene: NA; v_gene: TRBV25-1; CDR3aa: CASRRRSEAFF; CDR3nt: TGTGCCAGCAGACGTAGATCTGAAGCTTTCTTT